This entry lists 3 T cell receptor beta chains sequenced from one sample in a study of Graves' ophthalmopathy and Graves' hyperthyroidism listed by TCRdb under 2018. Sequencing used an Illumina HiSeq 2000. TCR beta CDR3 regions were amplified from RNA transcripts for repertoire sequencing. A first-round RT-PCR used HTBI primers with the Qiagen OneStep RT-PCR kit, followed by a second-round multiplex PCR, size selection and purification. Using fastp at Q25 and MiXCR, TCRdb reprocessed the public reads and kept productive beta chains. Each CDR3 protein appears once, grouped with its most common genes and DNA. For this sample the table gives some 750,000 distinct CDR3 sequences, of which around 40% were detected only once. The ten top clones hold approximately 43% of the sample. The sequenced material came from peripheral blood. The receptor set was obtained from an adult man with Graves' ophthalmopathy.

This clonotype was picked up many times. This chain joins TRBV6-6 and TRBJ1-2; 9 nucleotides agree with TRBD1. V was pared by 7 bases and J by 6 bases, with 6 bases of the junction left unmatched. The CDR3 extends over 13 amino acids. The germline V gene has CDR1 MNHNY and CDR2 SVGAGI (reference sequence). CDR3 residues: CASTLDRGNGYTF. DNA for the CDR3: TGTGCCAGCACCTTGGACAGGGGCAATGGCTACACCTTC.

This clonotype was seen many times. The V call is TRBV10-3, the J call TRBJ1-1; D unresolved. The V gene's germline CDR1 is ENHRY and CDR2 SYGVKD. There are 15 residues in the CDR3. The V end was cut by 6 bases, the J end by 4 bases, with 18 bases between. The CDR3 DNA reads TGTGCCATCAGCCCGGCAGGTTTTACTAGCACTGAAGCTTTCTTT. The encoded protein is CAISPAGFTSTEAFF.

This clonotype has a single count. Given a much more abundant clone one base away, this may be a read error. The CDR3 region has the DNA TGTGCCAGCAGCTCCTATGGGGCGAACACTGAAGCTTTCTTT. Protein sequence: CASSSYGANTEAFF. This chain uses TRBV7-9 with TRBJ1-1, with D perhaps matching TRBD1 (5 bases). V was shortened by 4 bases and J by 1 base, with 10 bases between the two germline ends. Germline V gene data show CDR1 as SEHNR and CDR2 as FQNEAQ (reference sequence). The CDR3 spans 14 residues.